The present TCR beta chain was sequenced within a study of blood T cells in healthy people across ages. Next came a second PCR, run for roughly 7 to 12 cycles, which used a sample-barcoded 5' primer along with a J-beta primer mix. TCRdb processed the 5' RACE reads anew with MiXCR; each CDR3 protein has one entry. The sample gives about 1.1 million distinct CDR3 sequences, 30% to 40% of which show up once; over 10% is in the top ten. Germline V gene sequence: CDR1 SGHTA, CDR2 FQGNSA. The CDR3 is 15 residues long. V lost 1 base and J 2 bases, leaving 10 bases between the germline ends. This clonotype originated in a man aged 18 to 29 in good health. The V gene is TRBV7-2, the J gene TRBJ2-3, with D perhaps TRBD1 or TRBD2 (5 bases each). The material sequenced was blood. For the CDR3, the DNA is TGTGCCAGCAGCTTAGAATGGGACGCCACAGATACGCAGTATTTT. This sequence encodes CASSLEWDATDTQYF.